The rows below give T cell receptor beta chains drawn from one sample of a study of blood T cell repertoires in COVID-19. Generated by immunoSEQ multiplex PCR, the TCRdb table keeps only in-frame clones and is missing some. The sample holds about 120,000 clones, 65% to 80% seen once. What was sequenced was peripheral blood. The receptors come from a human donor with acute or convalescent COVID-19. The donor label of this sample is uncertain. Both conserved end residues are part of each CDR3. A D gene is named only where the DNA matches it firmly. The size entry is marked missing in some rows and otherwise reads once, few, many or a size class.

V,J,size,D,CDR3,DNA
TRBV3-1/TRBV3-2,TRBJ2-1,few,.,CASSQTDNEQFF,TGTGCCAGCAGCCAAACAGACAATGAGCAGTTCTTC
TRBV7-9,TRBJ1-1,medium-sized,TRBD1,CASSLAWTGGQNTEAFF,TGTGCCAGCAGCTTAGCGTGGACAGGGGGGCAGAACACTGAAGCTTTCTTT
TRBV7-9,TRBJ2-3,.,TRBD2,CASSSRGGWTDTQYF,TGTGCCAGCAGCTCCCGGGGGGGGTGGACAGATACGCAGTATTTT
TRBV5-1,TRBJ1-2,.,.,CASSLGPGDGYTF,TGCGCCAGCAGCTTGGGGCCAGGGGATGGCTACACCTTC
TRBV7-9,TRBJ2-1,.,.,CASSKADILIYNEQFF,TGTGCCAGCAGCAAAGCGGACATCCTGATTTACAATGAGCAGTTCTTC
TRBV9,TRBJ1-4,.,.,CASSVSGGLREKLFF,TGTGCCAGCAGCGTCTCGGGGGGTTTGCGTGAAAAACTGTTTTTT
TRBV30,TRBJ2-1,few,.,CAWSVLGARGNEQFF,TGTGCCTGGAGTGTACTGGGGGCCAGAGGCAATGAGCAGTTCTTC
TRBV21-1,TRBJ1-5,.,.,CASSKAGDRDRIGNQPQHF,TGTGCCAGCAGCAAAGCCGGGGACAGGGATCGGATTGGCAATCAGCCCCAGCATTTT
TRBV25-1,TRBJ1-3,.,.,CASSPRTSSGNTIYF,TGTGCCAGCAGTCCACGGACAAGCTCTGGAAACACCATATATTTT
TRBV7-2,TRBJ2-3,.,TRBD2,CASSSGLAGVRTDTQYF,TGTGCCAGCAGCTCGGGACTAGCGGGGGTCCGCACAGATACGCAGTATTTT
TRBV5-8,TRBJ1-4,.,TRBD1,CASSLTGANEKLFF,TGTGCCAGCAGCTTGACAGGGGCGAATGAAAAACTGTTTTTT
TRBV9,TRBJ2-3,few,.,CASSVDRGGNTQYF,TGTGCCAGCAGCGTAGACAGGGGAGGAAATACGCAGTATTTT
TRBV5-1,TRBJ2-5,.,TRBD1,CASSSTGGETQYF,TGCGCCAGCAGCTCGACAGGGGGGGAGACCCAGTACTTC
TRBV10-2,TRBJ1-2,.,.,CASYFYGYTF,TGCGCCAGCTACTTTTATGGCTACACCTTC
TRBV19,TRBJ1-1,few,TRBD1,CASSGGPYTEAFF,TGTGCCAGCTCAGGGGGCCCGTACACTGAAGCTTTCTTT
TRBV1,TRBJ1-5,few,.,CTSSQDGYQVTGRENQPQHF,TGCACCAGCAGCCAAGATGGTTATCAGGTTACAGGGAGGGAGAATCAGCCCCAGCATTTT
TRBV28,TRBJ1-3,.,TRBD1,CASRATGTGNTIYF,TGTGCCAGCAGGGCGACAGGGACTGGAAACACCATATATTTT
TRBV2,TRBJ2-4,.,.,CASKQGSLAKNIQYF,TGTGCCTCTAAACAGGGTTCCCTAGCCAAAAACATTCAGTACTTC
TRBV20-1,TRBJ2-7,.,.,CSASWGRREEQYF,TGCAGTGCTAGTTGGGGGCGGCGTGAGGAGCAGTACTTC
TRBV5-6,TRBJ1-2,.,.,CASSLGPSLQLGYTF,TGTGCCAGCAGCTTGGGACCGTCCCTCCAACTAGGCTACACCTTC
TRBV7-2,TRBJ2-7,few,TRBD2,CASSLRGLASRYEQYF,TGTGCCAGCAGCTTAAGAGGACTAGCGAGTAGGTACGAGCAGTACTTC
TRBV21-1,TRBJ2-3,.,.,CASSLRQGTTDTQYF,TGTGCCAGCAGCCTCCGACAGGGGACGACAGATACGCAGTATTTT